One and the same sample provided the 22 T cell receptor beta chains below, sequenced in a study of radiotherapy plus CTLA-4 blockade in lung cancer. Measured with immunoSEQ multiplex PCR; TCRdb has only the in-frame clones, and not every one. The profile shows some 74,000 clones, approximately 78% of them singletons. The sequenced sample was peripheral blood, obtained from a patient treated with radiotherapy plus ipilimumab. These receptors were taken from a human donor with non-small cell lung cancer who had a complete response to radiotherapy plus ipilimumab.

The chain uses TRBV28 and TRBJ1-2; 11 nucleotides match TRBD1. With V trimmed by 6 bases and J by 2 bases, 5 bases remained unmatched. This CDR3 comprises 15 residues. Germline CDR1 MDHEN, CDR2 SYDVKM. The CDR3 reads CASREGTGGNYGYTF. CDR3 coding DNA: TGTGCCAGCAGGGAAGGGACAGGGGGAAACTATGGCTACACCTTC.

Regarding this clone: Other DNA sequences of this sample code for an identical CDR3. V is TRBV27 and J is TRBJ2-1; the match to TRBD1 covers 8 bases. Germline CDR1 and CDR2: MNHEY and SMNVEV (reference sequence). The CDR3 has 16 residues. Trimming cost V 2 bases and J 0 bases; bases outside gene matches: 3. The CDR3 DNA reads TGTGCCAGCAGTTTACAGGGGGCGAGCTCCTACAATGAGCAGTTCTTC. Residues: CASSLQGASSYNEQFF.

The V and J genes are TRBV6-8 and TRBJ1-1, with D hard to call. Germline V gives CDR1 MNHGY, CDR2 SAAAGT. The V end lost 0 bases, the J end lost 1 base, and 9 bases lay between the germline ends. The CDR3 totals 15 residues. The CDR3 reads CASSYSTGRNTEAFF. CDR3 DNA sequence: TGTGCCAGCAGTTACTCGACGGGTAGGAACACTGAAGCTTTCTTT.

The rearrangement links TRBV10-1 to TRBJ2-3, with 8 bases identical to TRBD1. Germline CDR1 is WNHNN and CDR2 is SYGVQD (reference sequence). CDR3 length: 15 amino acids. The junction had 4 bases not matched to a gene; V was cut back by 5 bases and J by 0 bases. CDR3 region: CASSTGQASTDTQYF. The CDR3 nucleotides read TGCGCCAGCAGTACGGGACAGGCGAGCACAGATACGCAGTATTTT.

The chain couples TRBV7-9 to TRBJ2-4, with D maybe TRBD2 (5 bases). Trimming stripped 4 bases from V and 6 bases from J, with 19 bases between. CDR3 length: 16 amino acids. Germline V gene sequence: CDR1 SEHNR, CDR2 FQNEAQ (reference sequence). The CDR3 DNA follows: TGTGCCAGCAGCTCGGCTCGGACTTCCCAAGGAAACATTCAGTACTTC. Amino acids: CASSSARTSQGNIQYF.

The chain carries TRBV10-1 and TRBJ2-4; no definite D call. With 2 bases removed from V and 0 bases from J, the gap between germline ends came to 5 bases. CDR3 length equals 14 residues. Looked up from germline, CDR1 is WNHNN and CDR2 is SYGVQD (reference sequence). The CDR3 DNA follows: TGCGCCAGCAGTGAGGACTTAGCCAAAAACATTCAGTACTTC. Its protein is CASSEDLAKNIQYF.

The J gene is TRBJ2-2, the V gene TRBV5-1; D not certain. Germline V gene lookup returns CDR1 SGHRS and CDR2 YFSETQ. CDR3 length: 12 residues. Trimming removed 4 bases at V and 7 bases at J, with 8 bases between. The CDR3 DNA reads TGCGCCAGCAGCGTCCCGGGCGGGGAGCTGTTTTTT. This encodes CASSVPGGELFF. Full variable domain (rest looked up from reference TRBV5-1 and TRBJ2-2): KAGVTQTPRYLIKTRGQQVTLSCSPISGHRSVSWYQQTPGQGLQFLFEYFSETQRNKGNFPGRFSGRQFSNSRSEMNVSTLELGDSALYLCASSVPGGELFFGEGSRLTVL.

This clone was observed a handful of times. The chain uses TRBV18 and TRBJ2-5, with D hard to call. CDR1 KGHSH and CDR2 LQKENI come from the germline V gene. V was trimmed by 3 bases and J by 5 bases, leaving 10 bases between them. This CDR3 has 13 residues. The CDR3, as DNA: TGTGCCAGCTCACCTCCAGAGACGGAGACCCAGTACTTC. Encoded protein: CASSPPETETQYF. Based on the CDR3 plus reference TRBV18 and TRBJ2-5, the full variable domain is NAGVMQNPRHLVRRRGQEARLRCSPMKGHSHVYWYRQLPEEGLKFMVYLQKENIIDESGMPKERFSAEFPKEGPSILRIQQVVRGDSAAYFCASSPPETETQYFGPGTRLLVL.

This clone was seen more than once but under ten times. The V call is TRBV5-4, the J call TRBJ2-7; D ambiguous. Germline V gene data show CDR1 as SGHNT and CDR2 as YYREEE (reference sequence). Deletions cut 2 bases from V and 2 bases from J, with 11 bases between. The CDR3 sequence is 14 residues long. The CDR3 DNA reads TGTGCCAGCAGCTTAGGTCCAGAAGCCTACGAGCAGTACTTC. It codes for CASSLGPEAYEQYF.

This chain links TRBV25-1 with TRBJ1-4; 10 nucleotides match TRBD1. The germline V gene has CDR1 MGHDK and CDR2 SYGVNS. Trimming at V came to 6 bases and at J to 6 bases, leaving 4 bases not matched to a gene. This CDR3 comprises 14 residues. The CDR3 DNA reads TGTGCCAGCAGGACAGGGGGCGGTTATGAAAAACTGTTTTTT. This translates into CASRTGGGYEKLFF.

This clone was counted between two and nine times. A read error may produce the germline difference seen at one junction end. The chain is built from TRBV6-1 and TRBJ2-7; D call uncertain. The CDR3 spans 14 residues. Germline-derived CDR1 and CDR2 are MNHNS and SASEGT. CDR3 nucleotides: TGTGCCAGCACTGAAGGAGTCAGAAACTACGAGCAGTACTTC. Residues: CASTEGVRNYEQYF.

The sample holds a few counts of this clone. The rearrangement joins TRBV28 to TRBJ2-2, with D possibly TRBD2 on 5 matching bases. V was cut by 8 bases and J by 4 bases, with 11 bases left in between. The CDR3 is 13 amino acids. Germline lookup yields CDR1 MDHEN and CDR2 SYDVKM. DNA for the CDR3: TGTGCCAGCGACGGAGGAATCACCGGGGAGCTGTTTTTT. This translates into CASDGGITGELFF.

This clone was recorded once. The V and J genes are TRBV9 and TRBJ2-2; D gene uncertain. This CDR3 has 14 amino acids. V gave up 1 base and J gave up 7 bases, with 11 bases separating them. CDR1 and CDR2 (germline): SGDLS, YYNGEE. As DNA, the CDR3 is TGTGCCAGCAGCGTACTACAGTGGGGCGGGGAGCTGTTTTTT. It specifies CASSVLQWGGELFF.

The chain couples TRBV2 to TRBJ2-2, with D uncertain. The CDR3 contains 15 residues. V lost 6 bases and J lost 4, with 15 bases in between. CDR1 and CDR2 (germline): SNHLY, FYNNEI. In DNA form, the CDR3 reads TGTGCCAGCAGAGGGCGCACTCTAGTCACCGGGGAGCTGTTTTTT. Residues: CASRGRTLVTGELFF.

The chain is built from TRBV5-7 and TRBJ1-1, with 8 bases that match TRBD1. TRBV5-7 is an open reading frame, and its role is uncertain. The CDR3 is 14 residues long. Trimming removed 4 bases from V and 6 bases from J; junction bases left unmatched: 8. This CDR3 is CASSHRGLGAEAFF. Written as DNA, the CDR3 is TGTGCCAGCAGCCACAGGGGGTTGGGGGCTGAAGCTTTCTTT.

The chain is built from TRBV19 and TRBJ2-1; 7 nucleotides align to TRBD2. V gave up 6 bases and J gave up 4 bases; unmatched junction bases: 9. The CDR3 covers 15 residues. In germline, CDR1 is LNHDA, CDR2 SQIVND (reference sequence). CDR3 nucleotides: TGTGCCAGTAGGGGTCTGGGCGGGAGTTACAATGAGCAGTTCTTC. As protein: CASRGLGGSYNEQFF. Variable domain in full (rest from reference TRBV19 and TRBJ2-1): DGGITQSPKYLFRKEGQNVTLSCEQNLNHDAMYWYRQDPGQGLRLIYYSQIVNDFQKGDIAEGYSVSREKKESFPLTVTSAQKNPTAFYLCASRGLGGSYNEQFFGPGTRLTVL.

A single count supports this clone. The chain joins TRBV11-3 to TRBJ2-2, with 8 positions matching TRBD2. Per germline, CDR1 SGHNT and CDR2 YENEEA. The CDR3 has 16 amino acids. Trimming removed 5 bases from V and 2 bases from J; junction bases left unmatched: 7. As DNA, the CDR3 is TGTGCCAGCAGCCCCTTTAGCGGGGCCAACACCGGGGAGCTGTTTTTT. Residues: CASSPFSGANTGELFF. The variable domain in full, with the rest retrieved from reference TRBV11-3 and TRBJ2-2, is EAGVVQSPRYKIIEKKQPVAFWCNPISGHNTLYWYLQNLGQGPELLIRYENEEAVDDSQLPKDRFSAERLKGVDSTLKIQPAELGDSAVYLCASSPFSGANTGELFFGEGSRLTVL.

The V call is TRBV9, the J call TRBJ2-1; possibly TRBD1 for D (6 bases). Between the trimmed V and J ends, which lost 0 bases and 8 bases, there was a span of 15 bases. Germline CDR1 is SGDLS and CDR2 is YYNGEE. This CDR3 comprises 15 residues. The CDR3 sequence is CASSVGGQTLHEQFF. The CDR3 DNA reads TGTGCCAGCAGCGTAGGGGGACAAACGCTACATGAGCAGTTCTTC.

V is TRBV4-3 and J is TRBJ1-1, with no clear D. CDR3 length: 14 residues. CDR1 is LGHNA and CDR2 is YSLEER in the germline V gene. The V end was cut by 3 bases, the J end by 0 bases, with 8 bases between. The CDR3 region is CASSQSRLNTEAFF. The CDR3 bases are TGCGCCAGCAGCCAGAGCAGGTTGAACACTGAAGCTTTCTTT.

Only one count was recorded for this clone. The V and J genes are TRBV11-3 and TRBJ1-2, with unresolved D. The CDR3 is 17 amino acids. V gave up 5 bases and J gave up 4 bases, with 23 bases separating them. In germline, CDR1 is SGHNT, CDR2 YENEEA. CDR3 loop: CASSVSANLGKTYGYTF. In DNA form, the CDR3 reads TGTGCCAGCAGCGTTAGCGCCAATCTCGGAAAGACCTATGGCTACACCTTC.

The V gene is TRBV5-5, the J gene TRBJ1-1, with D hard to call. Germline CDR1 is SGHKS and CDR2 is YYEKEE (reference sequence). The CDR3 is 14 amino acids. Trimming took off 3 bases at V and 0 bases at J, with 9 bases between the two ends. CDR3 bases: TGTGCCAGCAGCTGGGTAGTCATGAACACTGAAGCTTTCTTT. Residues: CASSWVVMNTEAFF.

The count of this clone is one. The genes are TRBV5-4 and TRBJ1-4, with no clear D. Germline loops: CDR1 SGHNT, CDR2 YYREEE (reference sequence). V was shortened by 1 base and J by 13 bases, with 11 bases between the two germline ends. The CDR3 has 12 amino acids. CDR3 DNA sequence: TGTGCCAGCAGCTTGAAGGAAGGAGCACTGTTTTTT. This gives the protein CASSLKEGALFF.